The 3 T cell receptor beta chains below all came from one sample that was sequenced in a study of shared clonotypes between healthy human individuals. As defined, naive CD8 cells were CD45RO-negative and positively selected for CCR7, with terminally differentiated effector memory CD45RA+ cells excluded. The method was immunoSEQ multiplex PCR; TCRdb's version includes in-frame clones alone and lacks a portion of them. The data contain millions of clones, less than 95% of them singletons. Material for sequencing was naive CD8+ T cells sorted from blood. The receptors stem from a man between 18 and 29 years old in good health.

The gene calls are TRBV9 and TRBJ2-3; TRBD2 is a possible D gene (6 bases). The V end was cut by 3 bases, the J end by 2 bases, with 13 bases between. The CDR3 covers 15 residues. Germline V gives CDR1 SGDLS, CDR2 YYNGEE. CDR3 loop: CASSARDWNTDTQYF. The CDR3 DNA is TGTGCCAGCAGCGCCCGGGACTGGAACACAGATACGCAGTATTTT.

The chain has TRBV19 and TRBJ1-4; TRBD1 aligns across 9 bases. The length of the CDR3 is 14 residues. Trimming cost V 5 bases and J 6 bases; bases outside gene matches: 4. Germline values: CDR1 LNHDA, CDR2 SQIVND (reference sequence). The CDR3 sequence is CASSRRDRDEKLFF. CDR3 DNA: TGTGCCAGTAGTCGACGGGACAGGGATGAAAAACTGTTTTTT.

The chain employs TRBV28 and TRBJ1-4, with unresolved D. V lost 5 bases to trimming and J lost 0 bases, with 10 bases between them. The CDR3 covers 15 residues. CDR1 and CDR2 from the germline V gene are MDHEN and SYDVKM. CDR3 region: CASSETTATNEKLFF. As DNA, the CDR3 is TGTGCCAGCAGTGAAACAACGGCAACTAATGAAAAACTGTTTTTT. Using reference TRBV28 and TRBJ1-4 for the parts outside the CDR3, the full variable domain is DVKVTQSSRYLVKRTGEKVFLECVQDMDHENMFWYRQDPGLGLRLIYFSYDVKMKEKGDIPEGYSVSREKKERFSLILESASTNQTSMYLCASSETTATNEKLFFGSGTQLSVL.